The subject of this entry is one TCR beta chain. Its matching antigen is unknown. These gene names are mouse names. The observed sequence ends 1 residue before the CDR3 terminus, with the missing tail filled in from the germline J gene. Time point of the sample: mouse harvest day 7 after allogeneic transplant. Each mouse received 10^7 T-cell-depleted marrow cells plus 10^6 splenic CD5+ T cells by tail vein. Produced via immunoSEQ multiplex PCR; TCRdb's table is partial and in-frame only. The table has more than 7,000 clones, under 50% seen once. This sample was included in a study of tissue T cells after allogeneic stem cell transplantation. From germline, CDR1 is KGHTA and CDR2 FQNQQP. This CDR3 spans 11 amino acids. Study outcomes and limitations: Within patients, tissue anatomy strongly shaped TCR repertoire composition.

The specimen was gut tissue. The chain couples TRBV23 to TRBJ1-1. The receptor's source is a female BALB/c mouse given C57BL/6 T cells with graft-versus-host disease after an allogeneic hematopoietic cell transplant. The CDR3 loop reads CSSSRNTEVFF. The part of the CDR3 DNA that was read is TGCTCCAGCAGTCGGAACACAGAAGTCTTC. The full variable domain, its missing parts supplied by reference TRBV23 and TRBJ1-1, is DAAVTQKPRYLIKMKGQEAEMKCIPEKGHTAVFWYQQKQSKELKFLIYFQNQQPLDQIDMVKERFSAVCPSSSLCSLGIRTCEAEDSALYLCSSSRNTEVFFGKGTRLTVV.